This record looks at one T cell receptor beta chain sequence and its context. The antigen is undetermined. This sample was included in a study of cytotoxic CD8 clonotypes in ibrutinib-treated CLL. About 2.1 micrograms of genomic DNA (from cryopreserved PBMCs) were used for TCR beta libraries. CDR3 length equals 12 residues. Germline lookup yields CDR1 SQVTM and CDR2 ANQGSEA. The V segment lost 5 bases and the J segment 12 bases; nucleotides outside the gene matches: 9. Whole-study results and caveats: Upon ibrutinib response clonality rose, and upon progression it fell back toward baseline.

Generated by immunoSEQ multiplex PCR, the TCRdb table keeps only in-frame clones and is missing some. The table has some 50,000 clones, roughly 50% seen once. V gene TRBV29-1 combines with J gene TRBJ1-4; 7 bases match TRBD1. The specimen comprised PBMCs, sampled after 24 months of ibrutinib treatment. The sequence derives from a human donor with chronic lymphocytic leukemia. The CDR3 nucleotides read TGCAGCGTTCAGGGGGGAGCTGGAGAACTGTTTTTT. Translating gives CSVQGGAGELFF.